The clone carrying this T cell receptor (beta chain) was detected a few times. The investigators amplified TCR beta CDR3 regions from RNA transcripts. The primer set for the first-round RT-PCR of the TCR CDR3 was HTBI. MiXCR, run by TCRdb on the multiplex PCR reads, gives a single entry per CDR3 protein. The table lists fewer than 350,000 distinct CDR3 sequences, 12% to 15% of them singletons. The source of the sample is a study of T cells in Graves' hyperthyroidism and ophthalmopathy. The wider study: Peripheral blood was taken when the disease was first diagnosed, before any treatment began.

The CDR3 consists of 15 residues. The V gene's germline CDR1 is DFQATT and CDR2 SNEGSKA (reference sequence). Between the trimmed V and J ends, which lost 1 base and 2 bases, there was a span of 13 bases. The clonotype comes from a middle-aged woman with Graves' hyperthyroidism. The rearrangement joins TRBV20-1 to TRBJ2-3; possibly TRBD2 for D (7 bases). Input material: blood. As DNA, the CDR3 is TGCAGTGCTAGAGGAGGGGGGACTAACACAGATACGCAGTATTTT. It is translated as CSARGGGTNTDTQYF.